This TCR beta chain was sequenced for a study of vaccination effects on CD4 cells after COVID-19. The CDR3 contains 14 residues. The V gene lost 0 bases and the J gene lost 5 bases, with 10 bases spanning the gap. Germline V gene sequence: CDR1 LGHNA, CDR2 YNFKEQ. Study-wide results and limits: Marked contraction was observed in infection-induced and vaccine-induced clones late after vaccination.

Culturing for about ten days preceded CD4+ T cell isolation. Participants each got two BNT162b2 or mRNA-1273 vaccine doses. On this clone itself: The antigen remains undetermined.

The assay was immunoSEQ multiplex PCR, and TCRdb's table has in-frame clones only and misses some. The data show approximately 31,000 clones, roughly 74% seen once. The source was CD4+ T cells from PBMCs cultured without peptide, collected after COVID-19 vaccination. This sequence originates from a human donor who received a COVID-19 vaccine. The chain combines TRBV4-2 with TRBJ1-2; D is perhaps TRBD1 (6 bases). DNA for the CDR3: TGTGCCAGCAGCCAAGACCGGGGGCGTTATGGCTACACCTTC. Encoded protein: CASSQDRGRYGYTF.